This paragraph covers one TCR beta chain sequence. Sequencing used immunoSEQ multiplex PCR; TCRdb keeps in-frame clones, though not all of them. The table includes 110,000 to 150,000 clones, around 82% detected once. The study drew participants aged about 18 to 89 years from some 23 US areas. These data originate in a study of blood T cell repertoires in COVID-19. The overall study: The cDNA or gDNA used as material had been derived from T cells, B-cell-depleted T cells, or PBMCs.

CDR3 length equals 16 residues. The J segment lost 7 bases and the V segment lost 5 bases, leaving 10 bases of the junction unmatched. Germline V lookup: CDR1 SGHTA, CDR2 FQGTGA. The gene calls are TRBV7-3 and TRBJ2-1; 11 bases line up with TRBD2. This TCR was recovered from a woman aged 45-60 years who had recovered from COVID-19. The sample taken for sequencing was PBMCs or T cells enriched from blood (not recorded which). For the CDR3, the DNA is TGTGCCAGCAGCCCCTCCGGGACTAGCGGAGCAAATGAGCAGTTCTTC. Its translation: CASSPSGTSGANEQFF.